The 8 T cell receptor beta chains given below trace back to one sample, sequenced in a study of shared T cell receptors in the human thymus. Here immunoSEQ multiplex PCR was the method, and the copy in TCRdb shows in-frame clones only, minus some. The repertoire has about 540,000 clones, more than 75% of them found once; the top ten carry about 0.012%. The sample also formed part of further work on human thymus T cells.

Source material: thymocytes. Receptors originate from a boy less than two years old with a congenital heart defect.

The chain links TRBV7-9 to TRBJ2-7; 8 bases match TRBD2. Germline trimming cut 2 bases from V and 5 bases from J; bases unmatched to any gene: 2. This CDR3 is built from 13 residues. Germline lookup yields CDR1 SEHNR and CDR2 FQNEAQ (reference sequence). CDR3 sequence (DNA): TGTGCCAGCAGCTTATCGGGAGGGAACGAGCAGTACTTC. Its translation is CASSLSGGNEQYF.

This clone was seen just once. Without the conserved terminal phenylalanine or tryptophan, this CDR3 likely stems from a read error. The limits of the CDR3 on the DNA are not certain, so only TCRdb's listed CDR3 is given. The chain is built from TRBV23-1 and TRBJ2-3; the D call of TRBD2 is as the table states it, not checked on the DNA. TRBV23-1 is given ORF status, its function remaining uncertain. The CDR3 length is 11 residues, termini included. CDR3: CAPPSAQREGH.

The chain is built from TRBV5-1 and TRBJ2-5, with 9 bases matching TRBD2. CDR3 length: 15 amino acids. Germline trimming cut 4 bases from V and 0 bases from J; bases unmatched to any gene: 4. CDR1 and CDR2 from the germline V gene are SGHRS and YFSETQ. DNA for the CDR3: TGCGCCAGCAGCCGGACTAGCGCATACCAAGAGACCCAGTACTTC. This sequence encodes CASSRTSAYQETQYF.

The J gene is TRBJ1-1, the V gene TRBV11-2; 7 bases match TRBD1. The CDR3 spans 18 residues. In germline, CDR1 is SGHAT, CDR2 FQNNGV. V gave up 1 base and J gave up 3 bases; unmatched junction bases: 14. The CDR3 DNA sequence: TGTGCCAGCAGCTTAGGGCGGCGCCCAACCGGACAGGACACTGAAGCTTTCTTT. It translates to CASSLGRRPTGQDTEAFF. Together with reference TRBV11-2 and TRBJ1-1, the CDR3 gives the full variable domain: EAGVAQSPRYKIIEKRQSVAFWCNPISGHATLYWYQQILGQGPKLLIQFQNNGVVDDSQLPKDRFSAERLKGVDSTLKIQPAKLEDSAVYLCASSLGRRPTGQDTEAFFGQGTRLTVV.

J is TRBJ2-3 and V is TRBV25-1, with D hard to call. This CDR3 spans 15 amino acids. The germline V and J ends were trimmed by 2 bases and 1 base, with 10 bases remaining between them. In germline, CDR1 is MGHDK, CDR2 SYGVNS. CDR3 bases: TGTGCCAGCAGTGAACGGATAGCTGGCACAGATACGCAGTATTTT. The encoded protein is CASSERIAGTDTQYF.

This rearrangement joins TRBV9 to TRBJ2-1; TRBD2 agrees at 8 bases. J gave up 1 base and V 2 bases, and 11 bases lay outside the gene matches. CDR3 length: 18 residues. CDR1 and CDR2 (germline): SGDLS, YYNGEE. The chain's CDR3 is CASSVEGATSASYNEQFF. In DNA form, the CDR3 reads TGTGCCAGCAGCGTTGAGGGCGCGACTAGCGCTTCCTACAATGAGCAGTTCTTC.

The chain has TRBV4-2 and TRBJ2-7; TRBD2 aligns across 8 bases. The V and J ends lost 3 bases and 9 bases, in that order; junction bases with no gene match: 16. The CDR3 runs 16 residues. The germline gives CDR1 LGHNA, CDR2 YNFKEQ. In DNA, the CDR3 is TGTGCCAGCAGCCACTTACTGGCTAGCGGGCGTCTTGGGCAGTACTTC. Its protein product is CASSHLLASGRLGQYF.

The V call is TRBV19, the J call TRBJ2-5; TRBD2 agrees at 8 bases. The V gene end was trimmed by 3 bases and the J gene end by 2 bases; junction bases not matched to a gene: 8. The CDR3 totals 16 residues. Germline CDR1 reads LNHDA; CDR2 reads SQIVND (reference sequence). The CDR3 nucleotides are TGTGCCAGTAGTATCCGCTATGCGGGAGGACAAGAGACCCAGTACTTC. Translation gives CASSIRYAGGQETQYF.